Listed below are T cell receptor beta chains from one sample, sequenced in a study of T cell responses to AZD1222 COVID-19 vaccine. Profiling relied on immunoSEQ multiplex PCR, and the TCRdb table lists in-frame clones only, not all of them. The data show roughly 170,000 clones, with roughly 94% seen just once and under 2% held by the top ten. Sequencing used peripheral blood, obtained 28 days after the second AZD1222 dose. Every receptor here comes from an adult who received the AZD1222 COVID-19 vaccine. CDR3s include the opening cysteine and the closing phenylalanine or tryptophan. The D gene is left open where the match is weak. Clone size is given for some rows only: seen once, a few or many times, or a class if the clone is expanded.

cdr3_aa: CASSVDPGGGQPQHF
cdr3_nt: TGTGCCAGCAGCGTAGATCCAGGGGGCGGCCAGCCCCAGCATTTT
clone_size: once
v_call: TRBV9
j_call: TRBJ1-5
d_call: TRBD1

cdr3_aa: CASGLQTGDPSNQPQHF
cdr3_nt: TGTGCTAGTGGTTTGCAAACAGGGGACCCCAGCAATCAGCCCCAGCATTTT
clone_size: NA
v_call: TRBV12-5
j_call: TRBJ1-5
d_call: TRBD1

cdr3_aa: CASSFGGSYNSPLHF
cdr3_nt: TGTGCCAGCAGTTTTGGGGGTTCCTATAATTCACCCCTCCACTTT
clone_size: NA
v_call: TRBV27
j_call: TRBJ1-6
d_call: NA

cdr3_aa: CASSMAGFPEAFF
cdr3_nt: TGTGCCAGCAGCATGGCAGGGTTCCCTGAAGCTTTCTTT
clone_size: NA
v_call: TRBV11-2
j_call: TRBJ1-1
d_call: NA

cdr3_aa: CASSQASGQGYEQYF
cdr3_nt: TGCGCCAGCAGCCAAGCCTCCGGACAGGGCTACGAGCAGTACTTC
clone_size: NA
v_call: TRBV4-3
j_call: TRBJ2-7
d_call: TRBD1

cdr3_aa: CASSLGSQGSGNQPQHF
cdr3_nt: TGTGCCAGCAGCTTAGGGAGTCAGGGCAGCGGCAATCAGCCCCAGCATTTT
clone_size: NA
v_call: TRBV7-9
j_call: TRBJ1-5
d_call: NA

cdr3_aa: CASSQRQGVVTEAFF
cdr3_nt: TGCGCCAGCAGCCAGAGACAGGGGGTGGTCACTGAAGCTTTCTTT
clone_size: NA
v_call: TRBV5-1
j_call: TRBJ1-1
d_call: TRBD1

cdr3_aa: CASSARGYPYNSPLHF
cdr3_nt: TGTGCCAGCAGCGCCAGGGGGTATCCATATAATTCACCCCTCCACTTT
clone_size: NA
v_call: TRBV9
j_call: TRBJ1-6
d_call: TRBD1

cdr3_aa: CASQRQAATNEKLFF
cdr3_nt: TGTGCCAGCCAACGGCAGGCCGCAACTAATGAAAAACTGTTTTTT
clone_size: NA
v_call: TRBV2
j_call: TRBJ1-4
d_call: NA

cdr3_aa: CASSFGGINGYTF
cdr3_nt: TGTGCCAGCAGCTTTGGAGGGATCAATGGCTACACCTTC
clone_size: NA
v_call: TRBV7-2
j_call: TRBJ1-2
d_call: NA

cdr3_aa: CASSYLQGEAFF
cdr3_nt: TGTGCCAGCAGTTACTTACAGGGTGAAGCTTTCTTT
clone_size: NA
v_call: TRBV6-5
j_call: TRBJ1-1
d_call: NA

cdr3_aa: CASKRGSYDFEKLFF
cdr3_nt: TGTGCCAGCAAACGGGGAAGCTACGACTTTGAAAAACTGTTTTTT
clone_size: once
v_call: TRBV6-5
j_call: TRBJ1-4
d_call: NA

cdr3_aa: CASSPFSADTQYF
cdr3_nt: TGTGCCAGCAGTCCCTTTTCGGCAGATACGCAGTATTTT
clone_size: NA
v_call: TRBV6-5
j_call: TRBJ2-3
d_call: NA